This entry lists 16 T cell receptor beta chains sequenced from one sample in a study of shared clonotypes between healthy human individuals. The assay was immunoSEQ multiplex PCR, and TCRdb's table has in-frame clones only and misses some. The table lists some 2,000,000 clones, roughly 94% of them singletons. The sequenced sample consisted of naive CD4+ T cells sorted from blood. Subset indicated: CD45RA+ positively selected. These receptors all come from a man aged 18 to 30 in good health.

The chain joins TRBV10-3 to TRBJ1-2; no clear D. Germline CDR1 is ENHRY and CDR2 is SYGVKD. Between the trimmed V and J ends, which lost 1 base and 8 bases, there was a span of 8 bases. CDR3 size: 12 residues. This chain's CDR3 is CAISEWESGYTF. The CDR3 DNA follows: TGTGCCATCAGTGAGTGGGAATCAGGCTACACCTTC.

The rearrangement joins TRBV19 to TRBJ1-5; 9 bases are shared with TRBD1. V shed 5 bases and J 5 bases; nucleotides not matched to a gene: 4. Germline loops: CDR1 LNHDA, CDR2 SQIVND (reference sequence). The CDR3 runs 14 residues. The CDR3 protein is CASSLTGGDQPQHF. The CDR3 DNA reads TGTGCCAGTAGTCTGACAGGGGGGGATCAGCCCCAGCATTTT. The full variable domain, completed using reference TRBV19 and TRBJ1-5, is DGGITQSPKYLFRKEGQNVTLSCEQNLNHDAMYWYRQDPGQGLRLIYYSQIVNDFQKGDIAEGYSVSREKKESFPLTVTSAQKNPTAFYLCASSLTGGDQPQHFGDGTRLSIL.

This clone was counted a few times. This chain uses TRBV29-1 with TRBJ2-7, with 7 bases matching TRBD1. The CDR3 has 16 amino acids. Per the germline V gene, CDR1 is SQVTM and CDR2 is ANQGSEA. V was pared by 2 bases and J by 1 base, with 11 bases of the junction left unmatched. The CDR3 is CSVEPLEGAKSYEQYF. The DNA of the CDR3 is TGCAGCGTTGAACCACTCGAGGGGGCGAAGTCCTACGAGCAGTACTTC.

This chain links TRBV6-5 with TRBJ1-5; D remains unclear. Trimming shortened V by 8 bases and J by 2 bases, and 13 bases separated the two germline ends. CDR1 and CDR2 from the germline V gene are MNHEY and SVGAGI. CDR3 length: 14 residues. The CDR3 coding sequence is TGTGCCAGCTCCCTACACGGTGGCAATCAGCCCCAGCATTTT. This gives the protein CASSLHGGNQPQHF.

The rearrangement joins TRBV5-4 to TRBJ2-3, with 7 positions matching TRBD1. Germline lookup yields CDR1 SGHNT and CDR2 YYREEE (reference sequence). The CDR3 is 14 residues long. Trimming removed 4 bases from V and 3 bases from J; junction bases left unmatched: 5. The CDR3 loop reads CASSNQGVTDTQYF. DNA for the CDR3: TGTGCCAGCAGCAATCAGGGGGTGACAGATACGCAGTATTTT. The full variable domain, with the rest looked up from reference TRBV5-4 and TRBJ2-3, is ETGVTQSPTHLIKTRGQQVTLRCSSQSGHNTVSWYQQALGQGPQFIFQYYREEENGRGNFPPRFSGLQFPNYSSELNVNALELDDSALYLCASSNQGVTDTQYFGPGTRLTVL.

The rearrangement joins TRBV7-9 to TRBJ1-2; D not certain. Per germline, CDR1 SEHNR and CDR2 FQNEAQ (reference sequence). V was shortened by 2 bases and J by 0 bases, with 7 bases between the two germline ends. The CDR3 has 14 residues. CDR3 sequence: CASSLRQSNYGYTF. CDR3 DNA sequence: TGTGCCAGCAGCTTAAGGCAGTCTAACTATGGCTACACCTTC.

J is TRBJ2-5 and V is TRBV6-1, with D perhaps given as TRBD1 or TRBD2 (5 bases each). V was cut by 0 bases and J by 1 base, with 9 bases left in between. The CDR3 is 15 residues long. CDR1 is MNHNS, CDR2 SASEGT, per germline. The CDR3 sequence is CASSEAGTVQETQYF. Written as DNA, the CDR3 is TGTGCCAGCAGTGAAGCGGGGACGGTCCAAGAGACCCAGTACTTC.

CDR3 amino acids: CASSRSLSSEKLFF. The CDR3 DNA follows: TGTGCCAGCAGCCGATCCCTCTCCAGTGAAAAACTGTTTTTT. The chain combines TRBV7-9 with TRBJ1-4; D not resolved. With 5 bases removed from V and 7 bases from J, the gap between germline ends came to 14 bases. The CDR3 length is 14 residues. Germline CDR1 SEHNR, CDR2 FQNEAQ (reference sequence).

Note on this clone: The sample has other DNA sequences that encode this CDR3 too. The CDR3 bases are TGTGCCAGCAGTCGAACGGACACTGAAGCTTTCTTT. Protein: CASSRTDTEAFF. The genes are TRBV6-5 and TRBJ1-1; D unclear. The V gene lost 5 bases and the J gene lost 3 bases, with 7 bases spanning the gap. The germline V gene encodes CDR1 MNHEY and CDR2 SVGAGI. The CDR3 loop spans 12 amino acids.

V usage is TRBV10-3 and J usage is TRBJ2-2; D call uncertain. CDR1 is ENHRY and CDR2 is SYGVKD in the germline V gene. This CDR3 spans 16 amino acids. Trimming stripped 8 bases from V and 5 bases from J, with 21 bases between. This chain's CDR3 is CAIPARAFSPTGELFF. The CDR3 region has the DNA TGTGCCATCCCCGCTCGGGCGTTTTCCCCGACCGGGGAGCTGTTTTTT.

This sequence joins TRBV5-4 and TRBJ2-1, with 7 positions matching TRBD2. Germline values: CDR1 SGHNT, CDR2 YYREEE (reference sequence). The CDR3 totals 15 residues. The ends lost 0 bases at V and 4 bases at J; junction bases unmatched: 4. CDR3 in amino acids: CASSLDVSGYNEQFF. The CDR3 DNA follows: TGTGCCAGCAGCTTGGATGTTAGCGGGTACAATGAGCAGTTCTTC.

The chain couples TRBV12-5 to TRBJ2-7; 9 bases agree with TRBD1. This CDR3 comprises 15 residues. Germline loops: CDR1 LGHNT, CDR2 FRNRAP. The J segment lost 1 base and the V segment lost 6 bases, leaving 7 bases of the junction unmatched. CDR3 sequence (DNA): TGTGCTAGTGGACGAGGACAGGGGATATCCTACGAGCAGTACTTC. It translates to CASGRGQGISYEQYF. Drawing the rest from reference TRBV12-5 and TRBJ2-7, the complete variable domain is DARVTQTPRHKVTEMGQEVTMRCQPILGHNTVFWYRQTMMQGLELLAYFRNRAPLDDSGMPKDRFSAEMPDATLATLKIQPSEPRDSAVYFCASGRGQGISYEQYFGPGTRLTVT.

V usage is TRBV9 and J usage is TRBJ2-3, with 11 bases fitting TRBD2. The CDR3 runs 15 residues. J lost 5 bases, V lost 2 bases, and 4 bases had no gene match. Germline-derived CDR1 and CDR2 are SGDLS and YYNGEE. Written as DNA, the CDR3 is TGTGCCAGCAGCGTGATAGCGGGAGGGGTAGATACGCAGTATTTT. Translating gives CASSVIAGGVDTQYF. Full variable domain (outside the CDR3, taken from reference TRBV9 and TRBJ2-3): DSGVTQTPKHLITATGQRVTLRCSPRSGDLSVYWYQQSLDQGLQFLIQYYNGEERAKGNILERFSAQQFPDLHSELNLSSLELGDSALYFCASSVIAGGVDTQYFGPGTRLTVL.

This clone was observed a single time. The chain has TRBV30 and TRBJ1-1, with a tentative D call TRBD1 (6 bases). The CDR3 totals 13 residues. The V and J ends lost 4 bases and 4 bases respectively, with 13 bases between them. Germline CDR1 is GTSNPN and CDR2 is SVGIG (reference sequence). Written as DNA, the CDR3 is TGTGCCTGGATAACAGGACAGAGCACTGAAGCTTTCTTT. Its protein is CAWITGQSTEAFF.

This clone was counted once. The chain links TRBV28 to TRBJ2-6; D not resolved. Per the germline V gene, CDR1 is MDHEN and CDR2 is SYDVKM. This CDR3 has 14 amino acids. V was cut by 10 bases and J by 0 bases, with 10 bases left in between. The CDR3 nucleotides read TGTGCCACCCTATCTTCCTCTGGGGCCAACGTCCTGACTTTC. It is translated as CATLSSSGANVLTF.

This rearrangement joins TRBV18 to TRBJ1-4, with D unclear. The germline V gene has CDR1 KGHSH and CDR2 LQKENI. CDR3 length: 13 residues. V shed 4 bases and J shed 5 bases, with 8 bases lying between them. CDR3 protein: CASSLSMNEKLFF. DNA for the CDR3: TGTGCCAGCTCACTGAGTATGAATGAAAAACTGTTTTTT.